This TCR beta chain was obtained from a study of T-cell memory formation after mild COVID-19. The wider study: Largely donor-specific TCR clusters were found. Study-wide results and limits: Later expanders leaned CD4+, whereas clones that contracted between day 15 and 85 were balanced CD4/CD8. Nothing showed for sure that second-wave clones peaking on day 37 were SARS-CoV-2 specific.

TCRdb re-derived calls from the 5' RACE reads in MiXCR, one entry per CDR3 protein. This sample has about 340,000 distinct CDR3 sequences, with around 13% found just once. This clonotype was counted only a few times. Its specificity is not known. The source material was PBMCs or a T cell subset sorted from them (not recorded which). The TCR was taken from a man in his late teens or twenties who had mild COVID-19 (a few samples of this study predate the infection). Cell type and time point are not known.

Here the CDR3 DNA reads TGTGCCAGCAGTTGGAACAGGGGTAATGAAAAACTGTTTTTT. Translated, it gives CASSWNRGNEKLFF. The chain couples TRBV6-6 to TRBJ1-4, with 7 bases that match TRBD1. The CDR3 consists of 14 residues. The germline CDR1 and CDR2 sequences are MNHNY and SVGAGI (reference sequence). Germline trimming cut 4 bases from V and 4 bases from J; bases unmatched to any gene: 3.